The subject of this entry is one TCR beta chain. From germline, CDR1 is LGHDT and CDR2 YNNKEL (reference sequence). The ends were cut back, 2 bases at V and 2 bases at J, with 7 bases in the middle. This CDR3 has 15 amino acids. This entry is derived from a study of blood T cell repertoires in COVID-19. Using immunoSEQ multiplex PCR, the repertoire was profiled, and TCRdb retains in-frame clones only, with some absent. This sample has 100,000 to 150,000 clones; about four fifths occur once, and the top ten carry around 9.8%. This chain uses TRBV3-1 (or the pseudogene TRBV3-2) with TRBJ2-6, with D perhaps matching TRBD1 (5 bases). The sample consisted of peripheral blood. This clonotype was sampled from a man aged 35 to 55 with active or convalescent COVID-19. The CDR3 nucleotides are TGTGCCAGCAGCCAAAAAGGGGCTGGGGCCAACGTCCTGACTTTC. Translated: CASSQKGAGANVLTF.